The 9 T cell receptor beta chains reported below all come from one sample, sequenced in a study of response to subunit inactivated influenza vaccine. TCRdb itself ran the RT-PCR reads through MiXCR, one entry per CDR3 protein. The data contain 800,000 to 1,000,000 distinct CDR3 sequences, around 21% of them singletons. This specimen consisted of PBMCs from blood, obtained roughly 5 days after vaccination. The receptor source for this set is a man aged 50 to 60 who received an inactivated influenza vaccine.

As for this clonotype: A much bigger clone sits one base away, suggesting this may be a read error. The chain combines TRBV7-2 with TRBJ2-7; D is ambiguous. Germline CDR1 SGHTA, CDR2 FQGNSA. The CDR3 consists of 11 residues. The V end lost 6 bases, the J end lost 0 bases, and 3 bases lay between the germline ends. The CDR3 coding sequence is TGTGCCAGCAGGTACTCCTACGAGCAGTACTTC. This gives the protein CASRYSYEQYF.

The rearrangement links TRBV2 to TRBJ2-2; 12 positions match TRBD2. J was trimmed by 1 base and V by 11 bases; bases with no gene match: 8. From germline, CDR1 is SNHLY and CDR2 FYNNEI. This CDR3 is built from 16 residues. This chain's CDR3 is CASVPSGRVNTGELFF. In nucleotides, the CDR3 is TGTGCCTCCGTACCTAGCGGGAGGGTGAACACCGGGGAGCTGTTTTTT.

V gene TRBV30 combines with J gene TRBJ1-5; D is unresolved. The germline V and J ends were trimmed by 2 bases and 4 bases, with 9 bases remaining between them. Germline CDR1 reads GTSNPN; CDR2 reads SVGIG (reference sequence). The CDR3 has 13 amino acids. CDR3 amino acids: CAWSIKGNQPQHF. The CDR3 DNA follows: TGTGCCTGGAGTATCAAAGGGAATCAGCCCCAGCATTTT.

This chain uses TRBV18 with TRBJ1-1, with TRBD1 matching over 8 bases. In germline, CDR1 is KGHSH, CDR2 LQKENI. V was pared by 6 bases and J by 6 bases, with 9 bases of the junction left unmatched. CDR3 size: 14 residues. The CDR3 DNA follows: TGTGCCAGCTCGCCCGACAGGGGAGGTCCTGAAGCTTTCTTT. Protein: CASSPDRGGPEAFF. Based on the CDR3 plus reference TRBV18 and TRBJ1-1, the full variable domain is NAGVMQNPRHLVRRRGQEARLRCSPMKGHSHVYWYRQLPEEGLKFMVYLQKENIIDESGMPKERFSAEFPKEGPSILRIQQVVRGDSAAYFCASSPDRGGPEAFFGQGTRLTVV.

The J gene is TRBJ2-2, the V gene TRBV9; the match to TRBD2 covers 7 bases. The CDR3 has 14 amino acids. CDR1 and CDR2 (germline): SGDLS, YYNGEE. V trimming: 4 bases; J trimming: 5 bases; junction bases outside the gene matches: 5. CDR3 DNA sequence: TGTGCCAGCAGCCGGGACTACCTTACCGGGGAGCTGTTTTTT. This sequence encodes CASSRDYLTGELFF.

This chain connects TRBV7-8 to TRBJ2-2; TRBD1 matches 7 bases. From germline, CDR1 is SGHVS and CDR2 FQNEAQ. After removal of 2 bases from V and 4 bases from J, the junction contained 13 bases not matched to a gene. This CDR3 region has 18 residues. CDR3 sequence: CASSLYGQGVLGTGELFF. As DNA, the CDR3 is TGTGCCAGCAGCTTATATGGCCAGGGGGTTCTGGGCACCGGGGAGCTGTTTTTT. Together with reference TRBV7-8 and TRBJ2-2, the CDR3 gives the full variable domain: GAGVSQSPRYKVAKRGQDVALRCDPISGHVSLFWYQQALGQGPEFLTYFQNEAQLDKSGLPSDRFFAERPEGSVSTLKIQRTQQEDSAVYLCASSLYGQGVLGTGELFFGEGSRLTVL.

Only a few counts were recorded for this clonotype. This chain connects TRBV6-1 to TRBJ1-1, with TRBD1 matching over 9 bases. The germline CDR1 and CDR2 sequences are MNHNS and SASEGT. Germline trimming cut 2 bases from V and 5 bases from J; bases unmatched to any gene: 6. The CDR3 is 15 residues long. This chain's CDR3 is CASSEQQGAQTEAFF. In DNA, the CDR3 is TGTGCCAGCAGTGAACAACAGGGGGCGCAAACTGAAGCTTTCTTT.

The chain is built from TRBV20-1 and TRBJ2-3; no reliable D call. CDR1 is DFQATT, CDR2 SNEGSKA, per germline (reference sequence). The CDR3 spans 14 residues. The ends were cut back, 2 bases at V and 0 bases at J, with 9 bases in the middle. CDR3 nucleotide sequence: TGCAGTGCTAGATCGTACTCTAGCACAGATACGCAGTATTTT. Protein: CSARSYSSTDTQYF.

The rearrangement links TRBV7-6 to TRBJ2-7, with 12 bases lining up with TRBD2. Trimming cost V 5 bases and J 3 bases; bases outside gene matches: 5. The CDR3 covers 15 residues. CDR1 and CDR2 (germline): SGHVS, FNYEAQ. The CDR3 region is CASSRTSGDYYEQYF. The DNA of the CDR3 is TGTGCCAGCAGCCGGACTAGCGGGGACTACTACGAGCAGTACTTC.